This passage covers 5 T cell receptor beta chains from one sample sequenced in a study of blood T cell repertoires in COVID-19. Produced via immunoSEQ multiplex PCR; TCRdb's table is partial and in-frame only. The sample yields 250,000 to 300,000 clones, about 90% seen once. The sample taken for sequencing was peripheral blood. Source of these receptors: a woman aged 30 to 39 with COVID-19, enrolled during active disease.

Details on this clone: One end of the junction varies from germline; a read error may be responsible. This sequence joins TRBV12-3 or TRBV12-4 and TRBJ2-2, with D hard to call. There are 11 residues in the CDR3. CDR3 sequence: CAGSVTGELFF. The CDR3 nucleotides read TGTGCCGGCAGCGTTACCGGGGAGCTGTTTTTT.

V gene TRBV28 combines with J gene TRBJ1-1; 10 bases are a match to TRBD1. The V gene end was trimmed by 5 bases and the J gene end by 6 bases; junction bases not matched to a gene: 6. CDR1 is MDHEN, CDR2 SYDVKM, per germline. The CDR3 consists of 14 residues. The CDR3 DNA is TGTGCCAGCAGTAGCCGGGACAGGGGTGCTGAAGCTTTCTTT. This sequence encodes CASSSRDRGAEAFF.

This rearrangement joins TRBV7-9 to TRBJ2-7, with 10 bases lining up with TRBD1. This CDR3 spans 15 amino acids. V was pared by 4 bases and J by 3 bases, with 6 bases of the junction left unmatched. Germline V CDR1 and CDR2: SEHNR, FQNEAQ (reference sequence). The DNA for the CDR3 is TGTGCCAGCAGCTCCTCGGGACAGGGGTTCTACGAGCAGTACTTC. It yields the protein CASSSSGQGFYEQYF.

The V and J genes are TRBV19 and TRBJ1-1; D not resolved. Germline V gene lookup returns CDR1 LNHDA and CDR2 SQIVND (reference sequence). The CDR3 covers 14 residues. Trimming shortened V by 2 bases and J by 5 bases, and 12 bases separated the two germline ends. The CDR3 DNA reads TGTGCCAGTAGTATAACGGGAGGGCGGACTGAAGCTTTCTTT. It codes for CASSITGGRTEAFF.

The chain has TRBV15 and TRBJ2-7, with 9 bases matching TRBD1. The CDR3 has 13 residues. Trimming removed 2 bases from V and 9 bases from J; junction bases left unmatched: 5. Germline-derived CDR1 and CDR2 are LNHNV and YYDKDF (reference sequence). CDR3 sequence reads: CATSRLQGAGQYF. The CDR3 nucleotides read TGTGCCACCAGCAGACTACAGGGGGCTGGGCAGTACTTC.